The T cell receptor (beta chain) under discussion was sequenced for a study of T-cell memory formation after mild COVID-19. Germline V lookup: CDR1 SQVTM, CDR2 ANQGSEA. CDR3 length: 15 amino acids. Between the trimmed V and J ends, which lost 3 bases and 4 bases, there was a span of 19 bases. In TCRdb, the 5' RACE reads were re-called with MiXCR into one record per CDR3 protein. The sample includes hundreds of thousands of distinct CDR3 sequences, about 20% seen only once; the top ten take approximately 8.4%. Sequencing was carried out using PBMCs or a T cell subset sorted from them (not recorded which). This TCR derives from an adult woman who had mild COVID-19 (a few samples of this study predate the infection). Cell type and time point are not known. The chain combines TRBV29-1 with TRBJ2-7; tentative D call: TRBD2 (7 bases). In nucleotides, the CDR3 is TGCAGCGTTGACAGTCGCACCCGGGGGGCTTACGAGCAGTACTTC. This codes for CSVDSRTRGAYEQYF.